Listed below are T cell receptor beta chains from one sample, sequenced in a study of beta chain features in type 1 diabetes. Method: immunoSEQ multiplex PCR; TCRdb's copy keeps in-frame clones and lacks some. This sample has 810,000 or so clones, with roughly a sixth found just once. Sequenced input: naive CD4+ T cells from blood. These receptors originate from a woman aged 18-29 years in good health. Both conserved end residues are part of each CDR3. Each record gives: J gene, V gene, CDR3 length, CDR3 protein.

TRBJ2-3	TRBV7-3	16	CASSLNCLWELDTQYF
TRBJ1-1	TRBV15	14	CATSRASGGTEAFF
TRBJ2-7	TRBV7-3	15	CASSPTVAGAYEQYF
TRBJ2-7	TRBV14	15	CASSQTGDFSYEQYF
TRBJ1-4	TRBV7-6	15	CASSLTRGWDEKLFF
TRBJ2-3	TRBV9	16	CASSVGRGDLTDTQYF
TRBJ1-1	TRBV9	15	CASSPGPPRTTEAFF
TRBJ1-5	TRBV7-9	14	CASTPGVGNQPQHF
TRBJ1-1	TRBV7-2	16	CASSLIRFGADTEAFF
TRBJ2-3	TRBV5-1	16	CASSLGTELVTDTQYF
TRBJ2-1	TRBV11-2	13	CASSLALLNEQFF
TRBJ2-1	TRBV9	15	CASSARGERYNEQFF
TRBJ2-2	TRBV10-3	14	CAISAREGTGELFF
TRBJ2-2	TRBV29-1	13	CSVLDGITGELFF
TRBJ1-1	TRBV5-6	15	CASSLLGLRNTEAFF
TRBJ2-1	TRBV19	14	CASSAGTDNFEQFF
TRBJ1-1	TRBV7-9	14	CASSRLGGNTEAFF
TRBJ1-1	TRBV10-3	14	CAISEKQGPTEAFF
TRBJ2-1	TRBV7-2	16	CASSPLGGAGEGEQFF
TRBJ1-6	TRBV7-2	15	CASSESQGVRSPLHF
TRBJ2-2	TRBV4-2	16	CASANPPRWGTGELFF
TRBJ2-1	TRBV28	13	CASSPPRDNEQFF
TRBJ2-5	TRBV18	13	CASSLGQGETQYF
TRBJ2-5	TRBV7-2	13	CASSNGFGETQYF
TRBJ2-1	TRBV29-1	15	CSARGAAGLYNEQFF
TRBJ2-7	TRBV18	13	CASSPPSIREQYF
TRBJ2-3	TRBV25-1	16	CASSELTNGGTDTQYF
TRBJ2-1	TRBV10-3	14	CAIRPTGTGSEQFF
TRBJ1-1	TRBV11-2	15	CASSRNRGRYTEAFF
TRBJ2-7	TRBV6-1	15	CASSDTGTGTYEQYF
TRBJ1-2	TRBV28	13	CASSLGTDYGYTF
TRBJ1-5	TRBV4-3	15	CASSQVVDRNQPQHF
TRBJ1-4	TRBV25-1	16	CASSEGQVAAGEKLFF
TRBJ2-5	TRBV27	13	CASSLWDRETQYF
TRBJ2-1	TRBV14	15	CASSQELQGVGEQFF
TRBJ1-3	TRBV7-9	11	CASSLIDAIYF
TRBJ2-3	TRBV4-2	17	CASSQDLASGSRDTQYF
TRBJ2-3	TRBV7-3	13	CASSSLLADTQYF
TRBJ2-1	TRBV15	15	CATSPRLAGYNEQFF
TRBJ2-1	TRBV11-1	16	CASSLARQGRNNEQFF
TRBJ2-7	TRBV13	16	CASSSYPGAGGHEQYF
TRBJ1-1	TRBV9	15	CASSVQGRIDTEAFF
TRBJ2-6	TRBV19	16	CASSTRQGAGANVLTF